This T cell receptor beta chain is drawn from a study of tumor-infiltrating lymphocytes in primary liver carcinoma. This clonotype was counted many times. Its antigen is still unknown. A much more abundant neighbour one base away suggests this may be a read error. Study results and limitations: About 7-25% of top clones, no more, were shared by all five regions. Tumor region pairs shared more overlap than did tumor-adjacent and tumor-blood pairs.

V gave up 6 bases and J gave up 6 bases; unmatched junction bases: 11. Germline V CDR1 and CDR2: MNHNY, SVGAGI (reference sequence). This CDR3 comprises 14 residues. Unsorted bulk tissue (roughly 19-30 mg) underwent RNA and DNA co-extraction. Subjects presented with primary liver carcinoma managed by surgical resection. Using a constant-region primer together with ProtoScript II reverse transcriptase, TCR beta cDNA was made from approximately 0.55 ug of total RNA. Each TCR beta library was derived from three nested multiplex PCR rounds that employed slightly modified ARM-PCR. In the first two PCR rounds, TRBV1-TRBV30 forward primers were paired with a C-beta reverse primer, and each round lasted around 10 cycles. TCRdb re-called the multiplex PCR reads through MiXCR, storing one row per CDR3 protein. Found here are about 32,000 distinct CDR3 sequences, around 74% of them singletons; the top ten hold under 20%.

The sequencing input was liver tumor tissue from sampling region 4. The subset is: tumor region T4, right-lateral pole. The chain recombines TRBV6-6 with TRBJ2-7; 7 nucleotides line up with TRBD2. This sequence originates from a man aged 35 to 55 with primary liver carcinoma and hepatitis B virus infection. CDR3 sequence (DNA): TGTGCCAGCAGCATAGCGGGCTCGGCCTGCGAGCAGTACTTC. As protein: CASSIAGSACEQYF.